A selection of T cell receptor beta chains follows, all from one sample in a study of neurological immune-mediated disorders. TCRdb re-analysed the 5' RACE reads in MiXCR, keeping a single row per CDR3 protein. The sample consists of tens of thousands of distinct CDR3 sequences, approximately 13% of them appearing once. The material sequenced was PBMCs. These receptors originate from a woman aged 60 to 75 with HTLV-1-associated myelopathy (HAM/TSP). Each CDR3 is given with its conserved first and last residue. A D gene is named only where the DNA matches it firmly. Expanded clones get a size class; other rows say once, few or many, or leave the size out.

j_call | clone_size | v_call | d_call | cdr3_aa | cdr3_nt
TRBJ1-1 | - | TRBV19 | TRBD1 | CASTRQGRDTEPFF | TGTGCCAGTACGAGACAGGGAAGGGACACTGAACCTTTCTTT
TRBJ1-4 | - | TRBV12-3/TRBV12-4 | - | CASSTPFDPNEKLFF | TGTGCCAGCAGTACCCCGTTCGACCCTAATGAAAAACTGTTTTTT
TRBJ2-1 | few | TRBV20-1 | TRBD2 | CSVGGRVGNGNEQFF | TGCAGTGTGGGCGGGAGGGTCGGAAACGGCAATGAGCAGTTCTTC
TRBJ2-3 | many | TRBV11-3 | TRBD1 | CASSTRTGSSTDTQYF | TGTGCCAGCAGCACCCGGACAGGCTCTAGCACAGATACGCAGTATTTT
TRBJ2-5 | many | TRBV5-1 | TRBD1 | CASSSGQRQETQYF | TGCGCCAGCAGCTCGGGACAGCGACAAGAGACCCAGTACTTC
TRBJ1-1 | many | TRBV5-1 | - | CASRKGRGDTEAFF | TGCGCCAGCAGAAAAGGGAGGGGTGACACTGAAGCTTTCTTT
TRBJ2-7 | - | TRBV20-1 | TRBD2 | CSAQRGARNEQYF | TGCAGTGCTCAGCGGGGGGCCCGGAACGAGCAGTACTTC
TRBJ2-2 | - | TRBV5-1 | - | CAGSLGTPTGELFF | TGCGCCGGCAGCTTGGGGACACCCACCGGGGAGCTATTTTTT
TRBJ2-1 | many | TRBV4-1 | - | CASSQGLAINEQFF | TGCGCCAGCAGCCAAGGGCTAGCGATCAATGAGCAGTTCTTC
TRBJ1-5 | many | TRBV7-8 | - | CASSPLAGPQHF | TGTGCCAGCAGCCCACTTGCGGGGCCCCAGCATTTT
TRBJ2-1 | many | TRBV7-9 | TRBD1 | CASSPGTGVYNEQFF | TGTGCCAGCAGCCCCGGGACAGGGGTCTACAATGAGCAGTTCTTC
TRBJ2-7 | few | TRBV4-2 | TRBD1 | CASSRATGAYEQYF | TGTGCCAGCAGCAGGGCGACAGGGGCCTACGAGCAGTACTTC
TRBJ2-7 | many | TRBV7-2 | TRBD2 | CASSLVSSGGPYEQYF | TGTGCCAGCAGCTTAGTTTCTAGCGGGGGACCCTACGAGCAGTACTTC
TRBJ2-3 | many | TRBV12-3/TRBV12-4 | TRBD1 | CASSQIHRGSTDTQYF | TGTGCCAGCAGTCAAATCCACAGGGGCAGCACAGATACGCAGTATTTT
TRBJ2-7 | many | TRBV5-1 | TRBD2 | CASSLELAGEKYF | TGCGCCAGCAGCTTGGAACTAGCGGGAGAGAAGTACTTC
TRBJ2-2 | few | TRBV5-1 | TRBD2 | CASSWTSGGNTGELFF | TGCGCCAGCAGCTGGACTAGCGGGGGTAACACCGGGGAGCTGTTTTTT
TRBJ2-3 | many | TRBV5-1 | TRBD1 | CASSWDSHTDTQYF | TGCGCCAGCAGCTGGGACAGCCACACAGATACGCAGTATTTT
TRBJ2-3 | many | TRBV20-1 | TRBD1 | CSARYRTGTTQYF | TGCAGTGCTAGGTACAGGACAGGGACTACGCAGTATTTT
TRBJ2-1 | medium-sized | TRBV5-1 | TRBD2 | CASSVTGLAGDEQFF | TGCGCCAGCAGCGTAACCGGACTAGCGGGAGATGAGCAGTTCTTC
TRBJ2-1 | few | TRBV20-1 | - | CSASGMEQFF | TGCAGTGCTAGCGGAATGGAGCAGTTCTTC
TRBJ2-1 | many | TRBV7-2 | - | CATGTPSSYNEQFF | TGTGCCACTGGGACCCCCAGCTCCTACAATGAGCAGTTCTTC
TRBJ1-2 | many | TRBV25-1 | - | CASSVTGSLVYGYTF | TGTGCCAGCAGTGTTACAGGGTCGCTAGTCTATGGCTACACCTTC
TRBJ1-1 | few | TRBV5-4 | - | CASSLDMNTEAFF | TGTGCCAGCAGCTTGGATATGAACACTGAAGCTTTCTTT
TRBJ1-1 | many | TRBV6-2/TRBV6-3 | TRBD1 | CATATGGMNTEAFF | TGTGCCACCGCGACAGGGGGTATGAACACTGAAGCTTTCTTT
TRBJ1-2 | many | TRBV5-1 | TRBD1 | CASSSGTAHYGYTF | TGCGCCAGCAGCTCAGGGACAGCCCACTATGGCTACACCTTC
TRBJ2-3 | many | TRBV10-3 | - | CAIAGQGTDTQYF | TGTGCCATCGCTGGGCAGGGCACAGATACGCAGTATTTT
TRBJ2-7 | - | TRBV6-1 | TRBD2 | CASSEDGRVYEQYF | TGTGCCAGCAGTGAAGACGGGAGGGTATACGAGCAGTACTTC
TRBJ2-3 | many | TRBV27 | - | CASSPADSYWDTQYF | TGTGCCAGCAGTCCAGCAGACTCCTACTGGGATACGCAGTATTTT
TRBJ2-7 | many | TRBV20-1 | TRBD1 | CSAEDRAYEQYF | TGCAGTGCTGAGGACAGGGCCTACGAGCAGTACTTC
TRBJ1-5 | - | TRBV27 | - | CASSLFDNQPQHF | TGTGCGAGCAGTTTATTCGACAATCAGCCCCAGCATTTT
TRBJ1-5 | medium-sized | TRBV5-5 | - | CASSLDSYQPQHF | TGTGCCAGCAGCTTGGACTCTTATCAGCCCCAGCATTTT
TRBJ2-7 | few | TRBV19 | - | CASSPTEFSYEQYF | TGTGCCAGTAGCCCGACAGAATTCTCCTACGAGCAGTACTTC
TRBJ2-1 | many | TRBV7-6 | - | CASSLGVKGVNEQFF | TGTGCCAGCAGCTTAGGGGTGAAGGGAGTCAATGAGCAGTTCTTC
TRBJ1-3 | many | TRBV12-3/TRBV12-4 | - | CASRDGRGNTIYF | TGTGCCAGCAGGGATGGAAGAGGAAACACCATATATTTT
TRBJ1-1 | few | TRBV5-4 | - | CASSLVEGEDTEAFF | TGTGCCAGCAGCTTGGTAGAAGGGGAGGACACTGAAGCTTTCTTT
TRBJ1-1 | many | TRBV3-1 | - | CASSNRGLNTEAFF | TGTGCCAGCAGCAACCGAGGGTTGAACACTGAAGCTTTCTTT
TRBJ2-2 | - | TRBV19 | - | CASSTRQDRGHPGELFF | TGTGCCAGTAGTACCCGCCAAGATCGGGGCCACCCCGGGGAGCTGTTTTTT
TRBJ2-1 | many | TRBV20-1 | TRBD2 | CSASPGLARNDEQFF | TGCAGTGCTAGTCCTGGACTAGCGAGGAATGATGAGCAGTTCTTC